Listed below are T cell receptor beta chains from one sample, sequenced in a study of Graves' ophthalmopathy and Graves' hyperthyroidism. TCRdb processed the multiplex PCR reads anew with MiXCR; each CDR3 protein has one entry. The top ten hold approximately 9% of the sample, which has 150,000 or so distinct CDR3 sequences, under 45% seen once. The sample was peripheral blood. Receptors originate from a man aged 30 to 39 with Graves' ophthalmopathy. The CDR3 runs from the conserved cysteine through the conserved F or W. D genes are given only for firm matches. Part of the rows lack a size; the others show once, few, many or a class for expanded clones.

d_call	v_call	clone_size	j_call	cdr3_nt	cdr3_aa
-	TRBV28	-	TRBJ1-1	TGTGCCAGCAGTTTACAAGTGCTTACTGAAGCTTTCTTT	CASSLQVLTEAFF
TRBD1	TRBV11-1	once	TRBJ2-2	TGTGCCAGCAGCTCGGACAGGGAGGCGAACACCGGGGAGCTGTTTTTT	CASSSDREANTGELFF
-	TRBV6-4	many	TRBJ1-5	TGTGCCAGCAGAACAAATTACAACAGGGTGCGGGAACAGCCCCAGCATTTT	CASRTNYNRVREQPQHF
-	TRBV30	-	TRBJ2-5	TGTGCCTGGAGTCCTTCGACTCTCGAAAGGACCCAGTACTTC	CAWSPSTLERTQYF
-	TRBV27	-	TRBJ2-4	TGTGCCAGCAGCCCCCAGGGCCACGAAAACATTCAGTACTTC	CASSPQGHENIQYF
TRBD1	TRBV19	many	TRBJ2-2	TGTGCCAGCCGGATTGGACAGGGGGTGTTTCGAGCCGGGGAGCTGTTTTTT	CASRIGQGVFRAGELFF
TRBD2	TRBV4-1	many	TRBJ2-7	TGCGCCAGCAGCCAGAGACTAGCGGGAGAGTACGAGCAGTACTTC	CASSQRLAGEYEQYF
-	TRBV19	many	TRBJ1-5	TGTGCCAGTAGTATCCAGACGGGGCTGGATCAGCCCCAGCATTTT	CASSIQTGLDQPQHF
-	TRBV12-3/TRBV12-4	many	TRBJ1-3	TGTGCCACCCTAGGGGAAGGTGGAAACACCATATATTTT	CATLGEGGNTIYF
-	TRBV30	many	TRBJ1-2	TGTGCCTGGAGTGTAGGGGGGGCAAGAGGCTACACCTTC	CAWSVGGARGYTF
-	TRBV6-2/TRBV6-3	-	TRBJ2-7	TGTGCCAGCAGTTCCCGGAGGTTCTGGTACGAGCAGTACTTC	CASSSRRFWYEQYF
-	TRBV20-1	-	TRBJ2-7	TGCAGTGCTATGGGCAGGGCTTCCGTTAGCTCCTACGAGCAGTACTTC	CSAMGRASVSSYEQYF
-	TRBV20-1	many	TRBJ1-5	TGCAGTGCTTCTGGTGACGGGCCCCAGCATTTT	CSASGDGPQHF
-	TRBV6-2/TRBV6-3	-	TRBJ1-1	TGTGCCAGCAGATACATAGCTGAAGCTTTCTTT	CASRYIAEAFF
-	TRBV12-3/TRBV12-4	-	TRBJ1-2	TGTGCCAGCAGGGGGAGGGGATTTAACTATGGCTACACCTTC	CASRGRGFNYGYTF
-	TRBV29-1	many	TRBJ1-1	TGCAGCGTTGAAGTCGGCAGAAACACTGAAGCTTTCTTT	CSVEVGRNTEAFF
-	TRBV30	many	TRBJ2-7	TGTGCCTGGAGTGTCGCCCTCCGGGAGCAGTACTTC	CAWSVALREQYF
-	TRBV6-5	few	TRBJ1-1	TGTGCCAGCAGTTACAAGGCCGGAATTGAAGCTTTCTTT	CASSYKAGIEAFF
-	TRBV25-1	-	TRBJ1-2	TGTGCCAGCAGATGGGGGCGGAATGGCTACACCTTC	CASRWGRNGYTF
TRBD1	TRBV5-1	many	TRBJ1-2	TGCGCCAGCAGCTCCGGGCAGGGGGTCAGCTATGGCTACACCTTC	CASSSGQGVSYGYTF
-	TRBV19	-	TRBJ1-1	TGTGCCAGTACCGATTGGGGTAGGACTGAAGCTTTCTTT	CASTDWGRTEAFF
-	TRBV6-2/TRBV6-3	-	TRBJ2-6	TGTGCCAGCAAGCGCGACGGAGGTGGGGCCAACGTCCTGACTTTC	CASKRDGGGANVLTF
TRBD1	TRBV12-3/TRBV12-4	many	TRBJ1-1	TGTGCCAGCAGGGACAGGAGCATGAACACTGAAGCTTTCTTT	CASRDRSMNTEAFF
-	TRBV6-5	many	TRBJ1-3	TGTGCCAGCAGTTACTCTAGGTTCTCGGCTCGCGACACCATATATTTT	CASSYSRFSARDTIYF
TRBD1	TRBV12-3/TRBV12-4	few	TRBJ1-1	TGTGCCAGCAGCCTATCTGGGACAGGCCCTCGCCGAGCTTTCTTT	CASSLSGTGPRRAFF
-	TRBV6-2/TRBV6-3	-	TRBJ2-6	TGTGCCAGCACCCGTGGGGTAGCTGGGGCCAACGTCCTGACTTTC	CASTRGVAGANVLTF
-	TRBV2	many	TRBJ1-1	TGTGCCAGCAGTGAAGTTCACATCGGGAACACTGAAGCTTTCTTT	CASSEVHIGNTEAFF
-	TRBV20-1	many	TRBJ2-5	TGCAGTGCTCGGGACATCCAAGAGACCCAGTACTTC	CSARDIQETQYF
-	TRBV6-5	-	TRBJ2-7	TGTGCCAGCAGTAACCAGGGGTCGCCCGTAAAGTACTTC	CASSNQGSPVKYF
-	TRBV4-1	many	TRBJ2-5	TGCGCCAGCAGCCAAGATGCCAGGGTGGAGGGGGAGACCCAGTACTTC	CASSQDARVEGETQYF
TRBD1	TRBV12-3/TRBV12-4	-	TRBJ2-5	TGTGCCAGCAGTCTAGGACAGGGGGCCTGGGAGACCCAGTACTTC	CASSLGQGAWETQYF
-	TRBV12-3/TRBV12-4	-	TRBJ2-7	TGTGCCAGCAGAAGGACCGTTAGCTCCTACGAGCAGTACTTC	CASRRTVSSYEQYF
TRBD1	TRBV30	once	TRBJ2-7	TGTGCCTGGAGGTCTCCCGGGACAGGGGACGAGCAGTACTTC	CAWRSPGTGDEQYF
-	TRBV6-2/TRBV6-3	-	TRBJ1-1	TGTGCCACCAAGGACTCTAGTCTGACTGAAGCTTTCTTT	CATKDSSLTEAFF
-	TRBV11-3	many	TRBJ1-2	TGTGCCAGCAGCTTAAGTCAGGGGTACGGCTACACCTTC	CASSLSQGYGYTF
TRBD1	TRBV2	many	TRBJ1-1	TGTGCCAGTACATTGACAGGGTACACTGAAGCTTTCTTT	CASTLTGYTEAFF
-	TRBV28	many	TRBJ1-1	TGTGCCAGCAGCGTTGGCACTGAAGCTTTCTTT	CASSVGTEAFF
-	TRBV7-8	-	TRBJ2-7	TGTGCCAGCAGCCTTTTCGGAACAAGCTCCTACGAGCAGTACTTC	CASSLFGTSSYEQYF
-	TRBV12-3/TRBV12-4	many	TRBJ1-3	TGTGCCAGCAGTTCCGGGACCCTCTCTGGAAACACCATATATTTT	CASSSGTLSGNTIYF
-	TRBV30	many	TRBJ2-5	TGTGCCTGGAGTGTACGAGGGGAGGTGGGGACCCAGTACTTC	CAWSVRGEVGTQYF
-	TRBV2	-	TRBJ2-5	TGTGCCAGCAGTGAGGGACTACAGGGCATCGAGACCCAGTACTTC	CASSEGLQGIETQYF
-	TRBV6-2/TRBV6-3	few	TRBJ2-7	TGTGCCAGCGGACGGGACATATCACAGTACTTC	CASGRDISQYF
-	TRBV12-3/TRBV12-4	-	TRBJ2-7	TGTGCCAGCAGTTTCGGGCAGGGTAGCGACGAGCAGTACTTC	CASSFGQGSDEQYF
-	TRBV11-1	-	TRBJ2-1	TGTGCCAGCAGCCTGAATTACAATGAGCAGTTCTTC	CASSLNYNEQFF
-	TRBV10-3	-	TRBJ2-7	TGTGCCATCAGTGAAACAGGGGGGGGCCTCTACGAGCAGTACTTC	CAISETGGGLYEQYF
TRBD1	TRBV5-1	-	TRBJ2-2	TGCGCCAGCAGCGCCCAGGGGGCCGGGGAGCTGTTTTTT	CASSAQGAGELFF
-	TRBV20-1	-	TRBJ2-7	TGCAGTGCTAGAGATCAAAGGAAATCCTACGAGCAGTACTTC	CSARDQRKSYEQYF